This TCR beta chain originates from a study of T cell changes during pregnancy in multiple sclerosis (dated by TCRdb to between 2017 and 2020). Regarding the study in general: Changes in the T cell repertoire over the course of pregnancy were examined in this study in women with multiple sclerosis.

Unmatched junction bases come to 2, with V trimmed by 1 base and J by 2 bases. Taken from the germline V gene, the CDR1 and CDR2 loops are SGHTA and FQGNSA. Including the terminal cysteine and phenylalanine, the CDR3 comprises 14 residues. The kept DNA is CDR3 alone, 42 bases in frame from the first base. With regard to this clone: Its cognate antigen has yet to be identified. Nothing much larger sits one base from this clone, and base qualities are not available.

Receptor amplification or capture employed the immunoSEQ multiplex PCR assay. TCRdb re-hosts the immuneACCESS table, in-frame sequences only. Its copies lack some clones; in the studies checked, an unresolved V gene accounts for under half of them, and the cause for the rest is not known. In all, the sample holds 30,000 to 50,000 clones, and around 92% of those were seen once. Less than 0.8% of the sample goes to the ten largest clones. Sample: CD4+ T cells from peripheral blood mononuclear cells, taken in the third trimester of pregnancy. The receptor's source is a female donor with multiple sclerosis, enrolled in a pregnancy study. The chain is made from TRBV7-2 and TRBJ2-7; 7 nucleotides in the junction match TRBD2. In nucleotide form, the sequence is TGTGCCAGCAGCTTAGGGGAGGGCCCCTACGAGCAGTACTTC. Translated, it reads CASSLGEGPYEQYF.